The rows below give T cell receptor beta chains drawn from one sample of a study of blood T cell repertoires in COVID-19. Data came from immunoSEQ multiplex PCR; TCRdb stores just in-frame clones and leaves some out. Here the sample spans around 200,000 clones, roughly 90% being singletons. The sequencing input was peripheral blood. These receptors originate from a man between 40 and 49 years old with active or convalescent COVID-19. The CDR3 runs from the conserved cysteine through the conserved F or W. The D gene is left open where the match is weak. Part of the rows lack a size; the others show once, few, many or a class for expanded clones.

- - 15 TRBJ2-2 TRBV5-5 TGTGCCAGCAGCCTACTCACCTCGAACACCGGGGAGCTGTTTTTT CASSLLTSNTGELFF
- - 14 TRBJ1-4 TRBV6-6 TGTGCCAGCCAGAGGTCGGCAACTAATGAAAAACTGTTTTTT CASQRSATNEKLFF
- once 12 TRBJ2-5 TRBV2 TGTGCCAGCAGCGAGTCTTCAGAGACCCAGTACTTC CASSESSETQYF
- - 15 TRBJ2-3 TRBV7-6 TGTGCCAGCAGCTTAGTTACGGGGAGCACAGATACGCAGTATTTT CASSLVTGSTDTQYF
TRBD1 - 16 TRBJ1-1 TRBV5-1 TGCGCCAGCCGGGACAGGAAGTTCGGAGGGAACACTGAAGCTTTCTTT CASRDRKFGGNTEAFF
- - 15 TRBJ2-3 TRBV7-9 TGTGCCAGCAGCTTCCGTCAGGGGGGCGCAGATACGCAGTATTTT CASSFRQGGADTQYF
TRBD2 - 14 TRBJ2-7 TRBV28 TGTGCCAGCAGGGGACTAGCGGGGGGGTACGAGCAGTACTTC CASRGLAGGYEQYF
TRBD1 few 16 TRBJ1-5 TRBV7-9 TGTGCCAGCAGCTTAGCTCCAGGGGGCGGCAATCAGCCCCAGCATTTT CASSLAPGGGNQPQHF
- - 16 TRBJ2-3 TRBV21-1 TGTGCCAGCAGCAAAGCGCTGTGCGGGAGAAAAGATACGCAGTATTTT CASSKALCGRKDTQYF
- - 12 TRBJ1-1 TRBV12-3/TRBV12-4 TGTGCCAGCACCCGCGGGGTCCCTGAAGCTTTCTTT CASTRGVPEAFF